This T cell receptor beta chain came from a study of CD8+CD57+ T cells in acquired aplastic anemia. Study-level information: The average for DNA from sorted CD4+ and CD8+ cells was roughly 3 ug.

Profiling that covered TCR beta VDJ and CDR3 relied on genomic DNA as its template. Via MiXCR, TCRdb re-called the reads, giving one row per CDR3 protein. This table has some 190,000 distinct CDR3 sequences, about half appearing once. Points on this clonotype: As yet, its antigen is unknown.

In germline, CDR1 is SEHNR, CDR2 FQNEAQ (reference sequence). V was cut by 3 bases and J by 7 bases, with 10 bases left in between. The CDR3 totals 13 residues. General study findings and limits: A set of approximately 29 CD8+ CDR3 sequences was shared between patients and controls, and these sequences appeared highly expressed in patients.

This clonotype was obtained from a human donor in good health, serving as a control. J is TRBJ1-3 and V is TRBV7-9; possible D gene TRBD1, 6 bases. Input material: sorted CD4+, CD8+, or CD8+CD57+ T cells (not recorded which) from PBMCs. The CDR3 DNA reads TGTGCCAGCAGCTTGGGGGGGCGGAACACCATATATTTT. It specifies CASSLGGRNTIYF.